This TCR beta chain was captured by sequencing in a study of shared clonotypes between healthy human individuals. Naive CD8 cells were CD45RO-negative, positively selected for CCR7, excluding terminally differentiated effector memory CD45RA+ cells. Clones were read by immunoSEQ multiplex PCR, and TCRdb kept only the in-frame ones, dropping some. Among some 1,900,000 clones, just under 95% were seen once, and the ten largest hold 0.95% to 1.5%. The sample consisted of naive CD8+ T cells sorted from blood. The TCR was taken from a man in his late teens or twenties in good health.

CDR3 region: CSVIGDGNTIYF. Here the CDR3 DNA reads TGCAGCGTTATAGGGGACGGAAACACCATATATTTT. J is TRBJ1-3 and V is TRBV29-1; a weak D match, TRBD1 (5 bases). This CDR3 region has 12 residues. Germline assignment: CDR1 SQVTM and CDR2 ANQGSEA. V was pared by 5 bases and J by 4 bases, with 9 bases between.